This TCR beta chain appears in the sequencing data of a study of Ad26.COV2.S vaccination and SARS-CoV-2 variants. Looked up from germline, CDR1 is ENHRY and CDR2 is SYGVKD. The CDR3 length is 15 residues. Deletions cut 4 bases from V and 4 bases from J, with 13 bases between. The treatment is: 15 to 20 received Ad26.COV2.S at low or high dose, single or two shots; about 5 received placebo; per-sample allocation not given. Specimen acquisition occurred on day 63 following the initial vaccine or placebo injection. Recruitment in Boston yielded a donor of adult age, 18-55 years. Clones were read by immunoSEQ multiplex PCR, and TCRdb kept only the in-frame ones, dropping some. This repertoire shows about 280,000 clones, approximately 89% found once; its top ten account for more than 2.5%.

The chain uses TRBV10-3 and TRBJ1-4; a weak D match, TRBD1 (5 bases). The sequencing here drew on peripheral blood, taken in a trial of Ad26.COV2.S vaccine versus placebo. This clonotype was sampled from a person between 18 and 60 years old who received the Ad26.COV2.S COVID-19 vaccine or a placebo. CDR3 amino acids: CAISVRVGVNEKLFF. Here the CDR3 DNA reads TGTGCCATCAGTGTAAGAGTAGGGGTTAATGAAAAACTGTTTTTT.